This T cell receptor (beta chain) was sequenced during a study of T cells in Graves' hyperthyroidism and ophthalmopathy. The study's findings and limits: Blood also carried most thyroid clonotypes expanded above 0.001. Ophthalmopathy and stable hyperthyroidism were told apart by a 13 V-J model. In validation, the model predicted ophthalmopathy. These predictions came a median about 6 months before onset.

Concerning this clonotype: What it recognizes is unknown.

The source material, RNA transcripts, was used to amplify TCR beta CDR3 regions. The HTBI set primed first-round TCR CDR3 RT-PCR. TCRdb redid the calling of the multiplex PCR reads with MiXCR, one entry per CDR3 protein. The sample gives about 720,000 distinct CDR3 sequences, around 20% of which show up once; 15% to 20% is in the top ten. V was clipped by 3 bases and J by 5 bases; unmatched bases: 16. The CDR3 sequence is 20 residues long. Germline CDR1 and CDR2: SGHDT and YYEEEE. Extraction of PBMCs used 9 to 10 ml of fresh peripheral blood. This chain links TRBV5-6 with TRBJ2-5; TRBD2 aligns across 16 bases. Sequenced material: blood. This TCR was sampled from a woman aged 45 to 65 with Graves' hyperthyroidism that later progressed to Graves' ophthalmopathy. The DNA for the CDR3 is TGTGCCAGCAGCTCTTGGGGGACTAGCGGGGGGGAAGGTCCCCCTGAGACCCAGTACTTC. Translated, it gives CASSSWGTSGGEGPPETQYF.